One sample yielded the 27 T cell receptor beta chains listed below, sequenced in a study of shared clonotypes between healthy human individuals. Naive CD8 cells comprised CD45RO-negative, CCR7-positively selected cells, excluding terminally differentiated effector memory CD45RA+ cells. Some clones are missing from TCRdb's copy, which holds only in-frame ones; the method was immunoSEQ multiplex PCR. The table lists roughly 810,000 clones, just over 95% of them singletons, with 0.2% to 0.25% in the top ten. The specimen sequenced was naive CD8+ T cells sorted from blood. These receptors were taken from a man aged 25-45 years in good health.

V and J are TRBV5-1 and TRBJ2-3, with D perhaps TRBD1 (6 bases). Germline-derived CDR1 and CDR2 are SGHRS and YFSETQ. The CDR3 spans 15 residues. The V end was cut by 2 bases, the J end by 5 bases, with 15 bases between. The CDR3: CASSFRGRSQDTQYF. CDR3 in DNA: TGCGCCAGCAGCTTCAGGGGCAGAAGCCAAGATACGCAGTATTTT.

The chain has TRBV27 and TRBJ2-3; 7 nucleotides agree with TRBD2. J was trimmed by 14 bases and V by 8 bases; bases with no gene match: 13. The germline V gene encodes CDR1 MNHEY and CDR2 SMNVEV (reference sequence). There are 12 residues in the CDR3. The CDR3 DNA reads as TGTGCCAGCGGAACATCGGCGGGAGACTCGTATTTT. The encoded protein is CASGTSAGDSYF.

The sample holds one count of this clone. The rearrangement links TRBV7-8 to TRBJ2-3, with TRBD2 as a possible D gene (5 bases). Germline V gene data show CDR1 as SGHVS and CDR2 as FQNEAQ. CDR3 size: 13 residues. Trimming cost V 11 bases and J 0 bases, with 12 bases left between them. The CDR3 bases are TGTGCCGGAGCCGAGGGTAGCACAGATACGCAGTATTTT. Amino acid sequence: CAGAEGSTDTQYF. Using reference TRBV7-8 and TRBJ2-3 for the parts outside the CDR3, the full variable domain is GAGVSQSPRYKVAKRGQDVALRCDPISGHVSLFWYQQALGQGPEFLTYFQNEAQLDKSGLPSDRFFAERPEGSVSTLKIQRTQQEDSAVYLCAGAEGSTDTQYFGPGTRLTVL.

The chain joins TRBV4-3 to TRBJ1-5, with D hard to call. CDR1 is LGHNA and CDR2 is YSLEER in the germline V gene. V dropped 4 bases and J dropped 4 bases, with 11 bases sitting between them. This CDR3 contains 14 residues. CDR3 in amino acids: CASSPGLQNQPQHF. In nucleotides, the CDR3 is TGCGCCAGCAGCCCAGGATTACAAAATCAGCCCCAGCATTTT.

CDR3 DNA: TGCAGCGTTCGAGGGAACTCCTACGAGCAGTACTTC. Residues: CSVRGNSYEQYF. The chain recombines TRBV29-1 with TRBJ2-7, with D tentatively TRBD2 (5 bases). The CDR3 has 12 residues. Germline CDR1 and CDR2: SQVTM and ANQGSEA. Trimming shortened V by 5 bases and J by 0 bases, and 8 bases separated the two germline ends.

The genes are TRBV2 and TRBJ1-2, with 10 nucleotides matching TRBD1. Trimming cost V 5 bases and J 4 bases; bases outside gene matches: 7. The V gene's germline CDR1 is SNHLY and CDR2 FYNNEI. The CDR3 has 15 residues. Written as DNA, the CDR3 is TGTGCCAGCAGTATAGACAGGGGGCATAGCTATGGCTACACCTTC. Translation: CASSIDRGHSYGYTF. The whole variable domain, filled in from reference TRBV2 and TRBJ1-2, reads EPEVTQTPSHQVTQMGQEVILRCVPISNHLYFYWYRQILGQKVEFLVSFYNNEISEKSEIFDDQFSVERPDGSNFTLKIRSTKLEDSAMYFCASSIDRGHSYGYTFGSGTRLTVV.

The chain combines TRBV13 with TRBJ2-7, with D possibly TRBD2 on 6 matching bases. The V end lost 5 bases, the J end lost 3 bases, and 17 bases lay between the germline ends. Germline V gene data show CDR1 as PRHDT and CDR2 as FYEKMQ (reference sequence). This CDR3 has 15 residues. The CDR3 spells CASSMRVRGNYEQYF. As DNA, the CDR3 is TGTGCCAGCAGCATGAGGGTGCGGGGAAACTACGAGCAGTACTTC.

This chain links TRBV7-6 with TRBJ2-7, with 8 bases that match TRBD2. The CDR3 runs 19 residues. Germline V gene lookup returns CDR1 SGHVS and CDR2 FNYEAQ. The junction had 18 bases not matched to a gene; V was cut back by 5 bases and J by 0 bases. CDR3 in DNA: TGTGCCAGCAGCCCAGAGACTCCGGAGGTTAGCGGGATCTCCTACGAGCAGTACTTC. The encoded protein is CASSPETPEVSGISYEQYF.

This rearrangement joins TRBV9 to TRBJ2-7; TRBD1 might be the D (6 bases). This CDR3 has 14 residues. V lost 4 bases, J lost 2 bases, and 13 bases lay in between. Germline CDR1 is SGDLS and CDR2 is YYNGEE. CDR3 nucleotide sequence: TGTGCCAGCAGCCTGGGACAAGGGCCCTACGAGCAGTACTTC. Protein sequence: CASSLGQGPYEQYF.

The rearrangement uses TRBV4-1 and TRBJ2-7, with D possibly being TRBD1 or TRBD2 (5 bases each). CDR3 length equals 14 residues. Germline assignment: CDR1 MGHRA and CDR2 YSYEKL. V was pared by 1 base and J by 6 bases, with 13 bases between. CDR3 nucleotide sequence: TGCGCCAGCAGCCAAGGGACACATGGGGGCGAGCAGTACTTC. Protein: CASSQGTHGGEQYF.

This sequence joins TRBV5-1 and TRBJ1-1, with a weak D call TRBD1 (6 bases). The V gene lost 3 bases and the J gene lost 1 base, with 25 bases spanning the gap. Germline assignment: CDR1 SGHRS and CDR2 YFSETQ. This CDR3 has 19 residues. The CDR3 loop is CASSSDGNLPGHQNTEAFF. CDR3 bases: TGCGCCAGCAGCTCGGACGGCAATCTTCCGGGACACCAGAACACTGAAGCTTTCTTT. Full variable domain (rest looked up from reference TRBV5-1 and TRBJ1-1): KAGVTQTPRYLIKTRGQQVTLSCSPISGHRSVSWYQQTPGQGLQFLFEYFSETQRNKGNFPGRFSGRQFSNSRSEMNVSTLELGDSALYLCASSSDGNLPGHQNTEAFFGQGTRLTVV.

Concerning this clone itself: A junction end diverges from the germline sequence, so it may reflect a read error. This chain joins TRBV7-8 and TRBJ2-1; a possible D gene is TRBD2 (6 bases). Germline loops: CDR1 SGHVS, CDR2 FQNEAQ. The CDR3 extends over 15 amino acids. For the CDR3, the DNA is TGTGCCAGCAGCCTAGCGCGAAGCTCCTACAATGAGCAGTTCTTC. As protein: CASSLARSSYNEQFF.

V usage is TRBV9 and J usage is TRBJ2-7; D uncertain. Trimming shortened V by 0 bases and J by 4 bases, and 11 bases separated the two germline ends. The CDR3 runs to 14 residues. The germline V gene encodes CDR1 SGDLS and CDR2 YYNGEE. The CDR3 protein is CASSVDPAGYEQYF. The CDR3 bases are TGTGCCAGCAGCGTAGACCCCGCCGGGTACGAGCAGTACTTC.

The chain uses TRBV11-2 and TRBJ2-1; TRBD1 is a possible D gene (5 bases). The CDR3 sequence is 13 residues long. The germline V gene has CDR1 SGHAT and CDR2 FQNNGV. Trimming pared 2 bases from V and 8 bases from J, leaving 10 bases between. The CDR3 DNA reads TGTGCCAGCAGCTTACCAGGGATCGATGAGCAGTTCTTC. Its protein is CASSLPGIDEQFF.

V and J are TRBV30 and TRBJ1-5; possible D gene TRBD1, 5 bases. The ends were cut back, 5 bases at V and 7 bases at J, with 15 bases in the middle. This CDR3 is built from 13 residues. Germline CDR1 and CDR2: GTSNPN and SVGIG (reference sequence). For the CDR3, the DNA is TGTGCCTGGGGGGGAGGGAGCGGACAGCCCCAGCATTTT. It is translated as CAWGGGSGQPQHF.

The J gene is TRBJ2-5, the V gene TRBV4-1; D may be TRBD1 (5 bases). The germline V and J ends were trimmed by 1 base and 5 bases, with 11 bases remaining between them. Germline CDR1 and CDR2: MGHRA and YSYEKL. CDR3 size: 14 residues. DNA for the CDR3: TGCGCCAGCAGCCAAGGGTTAGGGGTGGAGACCCAGTACTTC. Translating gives CASSQGLGVETQYF.

CDR3 in DNA: TGTGCCAGCAGCAACTTCCAAGAAGCAACTTTCTTT. Translated, it gives CASSNFQEATFF. The V call is TRBV4-2, the J call TRBJ1-1; unclear D gene. V was shortened by 5 bases and J by 12 bases, with 16 bases between the two germline ends. This CDR3 contains 12 residues. Germline V gene data show CDR1 as LGHNA and CDR2 as YNFKEQ.

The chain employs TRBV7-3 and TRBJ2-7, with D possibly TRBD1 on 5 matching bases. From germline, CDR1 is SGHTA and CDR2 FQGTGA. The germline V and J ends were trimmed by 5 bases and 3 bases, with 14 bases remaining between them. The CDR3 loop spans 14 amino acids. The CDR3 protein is CASSLGIGDYEQYF. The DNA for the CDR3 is TGTGCCAGCAGCCTAGGGATAGGGGACTACGAGCAGTACTTC.

The CDR3 here is CSVEDGGVQYF. CDR3 bases: TGCAGCGTTGAAGACGGCGGGGTCCAGTACTTC. This chain joins TRBV29-1 and TRBJ2-5, with D perhaps TRBD2 (6 bases). The CDR3 loop spans 11 amino acids. The germline V gene encodes CDR1 SQVTM and CDR2 ANQGSEA. V was pared by 0 bases and J by 10 bases, with 9 bases between.

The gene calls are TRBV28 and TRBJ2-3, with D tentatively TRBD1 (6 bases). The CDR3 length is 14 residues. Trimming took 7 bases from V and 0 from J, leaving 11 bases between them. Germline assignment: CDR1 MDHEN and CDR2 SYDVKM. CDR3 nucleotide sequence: TGTGCCAGCACCAAGGACAGAAGCACAGATACGCAGTATTTT. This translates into CASTKDRSTDTQYF.

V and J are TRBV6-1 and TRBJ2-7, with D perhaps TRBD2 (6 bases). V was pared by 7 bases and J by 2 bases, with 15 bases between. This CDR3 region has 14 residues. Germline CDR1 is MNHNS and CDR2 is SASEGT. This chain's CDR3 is CASTFFPGAYEQYF. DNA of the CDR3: TGTGCCAGCACCTTCTTCCCGGGGGCCTACGAGCAGTACTTC.

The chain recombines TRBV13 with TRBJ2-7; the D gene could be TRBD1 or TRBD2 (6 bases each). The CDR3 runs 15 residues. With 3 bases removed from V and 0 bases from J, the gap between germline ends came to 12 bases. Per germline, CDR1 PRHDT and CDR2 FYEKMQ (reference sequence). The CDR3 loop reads CASSLGGRSSYEQYF. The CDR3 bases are TGTGCCAGCAGCTTGGGGGGCAGATCCTCCTACGAGCAGTACTTC.

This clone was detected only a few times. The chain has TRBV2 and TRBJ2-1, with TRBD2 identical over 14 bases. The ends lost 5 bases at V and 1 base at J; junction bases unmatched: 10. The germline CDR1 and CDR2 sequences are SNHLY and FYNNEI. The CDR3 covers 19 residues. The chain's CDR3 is CASSSGTSGRLKSYNEQFF. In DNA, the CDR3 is TGTGCCAGCAGTTCCGGGACTAGCGGGAGATTAAAGTCCTACAATGAGCAGTTCTTC.

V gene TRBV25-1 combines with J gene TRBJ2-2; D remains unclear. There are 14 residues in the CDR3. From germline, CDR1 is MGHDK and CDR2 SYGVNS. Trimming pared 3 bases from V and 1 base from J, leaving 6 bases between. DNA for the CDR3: TGTGCCAGCAGTGATTATGGGAACACCGGGGAGCTGTTTTTT. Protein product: CASSDYGNTGELFF.

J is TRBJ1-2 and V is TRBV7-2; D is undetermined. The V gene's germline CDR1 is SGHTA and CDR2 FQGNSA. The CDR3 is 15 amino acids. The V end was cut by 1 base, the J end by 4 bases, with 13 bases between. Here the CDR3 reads CASSLEGAAGYGYTF. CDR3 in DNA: TGTGCCAGCAGCTTAGAAGGCGCCGCGGGCTATGGCTACACCTTC.

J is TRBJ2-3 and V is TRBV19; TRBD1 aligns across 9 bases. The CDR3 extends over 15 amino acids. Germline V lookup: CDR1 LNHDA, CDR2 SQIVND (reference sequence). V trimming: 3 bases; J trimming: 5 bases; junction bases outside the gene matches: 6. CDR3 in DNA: TGTGCCAGTAGTATCGGGACAGGGTTTGTAGATACGCAGTATTTT. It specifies CASSIGTGFVDTQYF.

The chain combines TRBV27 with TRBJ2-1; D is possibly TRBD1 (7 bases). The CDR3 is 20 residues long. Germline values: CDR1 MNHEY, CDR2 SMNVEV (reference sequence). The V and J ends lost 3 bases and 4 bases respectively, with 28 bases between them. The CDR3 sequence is CASSLGMRSGGIAEYNEQFF. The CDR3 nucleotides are TGTGCCAGCAGTTTGGGCATGAGGTCAGGGGGAATAGCGGAGTACAATGAGCAGTTCTTC.